The TCR beta chain described here comes from a study of shared clonotypes between healthy human individuals. Study-wide points: Sequencing depth was expected to affect clonotype sharing among donors. Rarefaction curves obtained for sorted subsets showed sequencing incomplete despite large depth. Several donors shared about 4.8% of their naive CD4 clonotypes.

Naive-designated CD8 cells lacked CD45RO, were positively enriched for CCR7, and omitted terminally differentiated effector memory CD45RA+ cells. Trimming cost V 6 bases and J 10 bases, with 19 bases left between them. Germline CDR1 reads SGHTA; CDR2 reads FQGTGA. This CDR3 comprises 14 residues. Original data processing: Because ImmunoSEQ provided only junction sequences with no quality scores, the filtering differed. The table came from immunoSEQ multiplex PCR; TCRdb's copy has only in-frame clones and leaves some out. The V and J calls and clone size were taken over from that table, and D and trimming were inferred from the DNA. The data contain hundreds of thousands of clones, 85% to 95% of them singletons. Worth noting for this clone: Its target is not known.

The sequence was obtained from a woman aged 25 to 39 in good health. V usage is TRBV7-3 and J usage is TRBJ2-1; D is unresolved. Material for sequencing was naive CD8+ T cells sorted from blood. CDR3 protein: CASSSTGLSGEQFF. CDR3 nucleotide sequence: TGTGCCAGCAGTAGTACCGGTCTCTCAGGAGAGCAGTTCTTC.